Below are 9 T cell receptor beta chains sequenced from a single sample in a study of radiotherapy plus CTLA-4 blockade in lung cancer. Here immunoSEQ multiplex PCR was the method, and the copy in TCRdb shows in-frame clones only, minus some. The sample holds fewer than 75,000 clones, roughly 91% seen once. Sequencing was performed on peripheral blood, taken from a patient treated with radiotherapy plus ipilimumab. The source of these receptors is a human donor with non-small cell lung cancer that progressed on radiotherapy plus ipilimumab.

V is TRBV21-1 and J is TRBJ1-2; the DNA was not used to check the table's D call, TRBD1. TRBV21-1 counts as a pseudogene. This CDR3 contains 15 residues. CDR3 amino acids: CASSKASGAGCGYTF. The CDR3 DNA reads as TGTGCCAGCAGCAAAGCCTCAGGGGCCGGGTGTGGCTACACCTTC.

The chain recombines TRBV27 with TRBJ1-5, with TRBD1 matching over 7 bases. The CDR3 has 14 amino acids. The V segment lost 2 bases and the J segment 7 bases; nucleotides outside the gene matches: 5. The germline V gene encodes CDR1 MNHEY and CDR2 SMNVEV (reference sequence). The CDR3 sequence is CASSLRGRGQPQHF. Here the CDR3 DNA reads TGTGCCAGCAGTTTAAGGGGGCGGGGACAGCCCCAGCATTTT.

This chain connects TRBV5-4 to TRBJ2-3; D not certain. The V gene lost 0 bases and the J gene lost 5 bases, with 4 bases spanning the gap. Germline V gene sequence: CDR1 SGHNT, CDR2 YYREEE (reference sequence). The CDR3 has 12 amino acids. The CDR3, as DNA: TGTGCCAGCAGCTTGGGAGTAGATACGCAGTATTTT. Encoded protein: CASSLGVDTQYF.

Of note for this clone: Compared with germline, one end of the junction differs, possibly owing to a read error. The rearrangement uses TRBV7-9 and TRBJ2-7; 7 positions agree with TRBD1. This CDR3 has 14 amino acids. CDR1 is SEHNR and CDR2 is FQNEAQ in the germline V gene (reference sequence). For the CDR3, the DNA is TGTGTCAGCAGCGAATTACCCAACAGGGGCGAGCAGTACTTC. Translation: CVSSELPNRGEQYF.

The V and J genes are TRBV7-3 and TRBJ1-1; 8 bases agree with TRBD1. CDR3 length: 14 residues. In germline, CDR1 is SGHTA, CDR2 FQGTGA. Trimming took 5 bases from V and 5 from J; bases not matched to a gene: 7. The CDR3 sequence: CASSTSGGLTEAFF. Here the CDR3 DNA reads TGTGCCAGCAGCACATCAGGGGGCCTTACTGAAGCTTTCTTT.

V is TRBV28 and J is TRBJ2-6, with no clear D. The CDR3 runs 17 residues. V gave up 5 bases and J gave up 0 bases, with 14 bases separating them. Germline CDR1 MDHEN, CDR2 SYDVKM. The CDR3 region has the DNA TGTGCCAGCAGTCAACTCCAACTACGCTCTGGGGCCAACGTCCTGACTTTC. Its protein product is CASSQLQLRSGANVLTF.

This chain connects TRBV6-1 to TRBJ1-1; no definite D call. Looked up from germline, CDR1 is MNHNS and CDR2 is SASEGT. There are 13 residues in the CDR3. V shed 4 bases and J shed 6 bases, with 12 bases lying between them. The CDR3 DNA sequence: TGTGCCAGCAGTGTCGTCGTAACAGCTGAAGCTTTCTTT. Protein product: CASSVVVTAEAFF.

This clone was observed a few times. The chain has TRBV7-9 and TRBJ2-5; D is possibly TRBD2 (5 bases). Germline CDR1 reads SEHNR; CDR2 reads FQNEAQ (reference sequence). Trimming removed 0 bases at V and 4 bases at J, with 12 bases between. CDR3 length: 15 amino acids. The CDR3 DNA follows: TGTGCCAGCAGCTTAGCGGAGAGGGAGCCAGAGACCCAGTACTTC. Translated, it gives CASSLAEREPETQYF.

The J gene is TRBJ2-5, the V gene TRBV6-5; D might be TRBD1 or TRBD2, each matching 6 bases. Between the trimmed V and J ends, which lost 7 bases and 2 bases, there was a span of 14 bases. The CDR3 extends over 14 amino acids. Germline V gives CDR1 MNHEY, CDR2 SVGAGI. The CDR3 region is CASKEGGLQETQYF. Written as DNA, the CDR3 is TGTGCCAGCAAGGAGGGGGGACTTCAAGAGACCCAGTACTTC.